Here is one TCR gamma chain with its context. What it binds is unknown. These data come from a study of intestinal T cells in coeliac disease. General study findings and limits: Coeliac and control groups differed significantly in age. TRG-based classification had a reported leave-one-out accuracy of about 86%. PCR duplicates were indistinguishable from repeated CDR3 amino acid sequences. Reported leave-one-out accuracy of TRD kmer clustering was about 92%.

Under 13 formalin-fixed paraffin-embedded scrolls, each 5 µm thick, supplied each case's genomic DNA. The junction had 4 bases not matched to a gene; V was cut back by 2 bases and J by 6 bases. The CDR3 loop spans 12 amino acids. Germline V gene lookup returns CDR1 EGSTGY and CDR2 YDSYTSSV. The TRG library came from 150 to 250 ng of biopsy DNA amplified with LymphoTrack primers. TCRdb re-called clones from the multiplex PCR reads using CATT. The sample lists approximately 1,500 gamma-chain clones, about 56% occurring once. The sequence derives from a human donor with celiac disease. This sequence joins TRGV4 and TRGJ1 or TRGJ2. Source material: a duodenal biopsy. CDR3 residues: CATWDVSYKKLF. The CDR3 DNA reads TGTGCCACCTGGGATGTATCTTATAAGAAACTCTTT.